This T cell receptor beta chain was recorded in a study of robustness of blood B and T cell sequencing (dated by TCRdb to 2017 to 2018). About the full investigation: The goal of the study was to figure out the amount of peripheral blood required to reliably characterize the TCRbeta and IgG repertoires of an individual. In each of the ten independently drawn blood samples, both the TCRbeta and the IgG repertoires were quantified. As technical replicates, two replicate TCRbeta cDNA libraries were prepared from one shared RNA pool derived from a single 10 ml draw. The paper as a whole reports these results and caveats: Evidence of cross-contamination, likely from batch processing, showed up in one pair of TCRbeta libraries, so the UMI-sequence pairs shared by that pair of libraries were removed. EDTA tubes required immediate fractionation, limiting use in multi-site collections. When technical replicate libraries were compared, 90% to 95% of the top 10,000 TCRbeta clonotypes in one library also turned up in the other. The TCRbeta rarefaction curves did not fully level off, which suggests either under-sequencing or many low-abundance clonotypes. The 1,000 most abundant TCRbeta clonotypes from the pooled draws were detected in every single 10 ml sample. Coverage of the top 10,000 TCRbeta clonotypes approached saturation when 3 or 4 tubes (about 27-40 ml blood) were combined. No improvement in the overlap of rare TCRbeta clonotypes was observed when tubes were pooled, implying that much larger blood volumes would be needed for rare TCRbeta clonotypes to be captured.

The CDR3 spans 13 residues, from the cysteine through the phenylalanine. The sequence is cut down to CDR3 DNA, 39 bases in frame from base 1. The trim is 0 bases for V and 10 bases for J, with a gap of 15 bases between the germline ends. In the germline V gene (reference sequence), CDR1 corresponds to GTSNPN and CDR2 to SVGIG. This clonotype has just a few counts. The clone's antigen remains unknown. Base qualities are missing; no much larger clone stands one base away. TCRbeta repertoires were measured from mRNA instead of genomic DNA, an approach that captures expressed receptors. Buffy coat leukocytes were collected into Trizol, and RNA was extracted with the Direct-zol RNA MiniPrep Plus kit without cell sorting. EDTA blood tubes were centrifuged immediately at 4°C to separate plasma, buffy coat and red blood cells. To prepare the library, PCR was applied. Reads for this sample came from an Illumina MiSeq. cDNA was synthesized with SMARTScribe reverse transcriptase and a 5' template-switch oligo that added a universal priming site. The template-switch oligo carried a 12-nucleotide random unique molecular identifier (UMI) that tagged each cDNA molecule. During reverse transcription, chain-specific reverse primers targeted TCRbeta transcripts. Leftover template-switch adapters were removed by uracil DNA glycosylase treatment, and cDNA was purified using a Qiagen MinElute kit. For the first PCR, 20 to 25 cycles were run with KAPA HiFi HotStart ReadyMix and step-out primers, split across four 50 ul reactions. Before any further amplification, the products of the first-round PCR were gel-purified. Illumina Nextera adapters were attached in a second approximately 8-cycle PCR, after which libraries were purified and pooled. The UMI barcode for each TCRbeta molecule was captured by a 50-nucleotide 5' read. Per the source publication's procedure: Using the MIGEC toolkit, reads were grouped by UMI into consensus reads. PEAR was used to merge forward and reverse consensus reads into final reads. A custom decontamination script removed identical UMI-sequence pairs shared across libraries, treating them as cross-sample contamination. MIGMAP, a wrapper around IgBLAST, was used for V(D)J assignment and CDR3 extraction. TCR clonotypes were defined by identical V gene, J gene and CDR3 amino acid sequence; CDR1 and CDR2 were not sequenced. TCRdb itself trimmed the public reads at Q25 with fastp, ran MiXCR and retained productive beta chains. Rows with a matching CDR3 protein are joined into one entry that keeps the most common DNA and genes. The V and J calls and clone size come from TCRdb's table, not from the authors' own analysis. The table for this sample lists roughly 1,500 distinct CDR3 sequences; about 64% of them were counted only once. The ten largest clones add up to 34% of the sample.

The sample taken for sequencing was peripheral blood. The V and J genes are TRBV30 and TRBJ1-1; the D gene is possibly TRBD1, with 6 bases matching. This TCR derives from a human donor in good health. CDR3 reads: CAWSVNRGSGAFF. The nucleotides are TGTGCCTGGAGTGTAAATAGGGGGAGCGGAGCTTTCTTT.